This entry lists 13 T cell receptor beta chains sequenced from one sample in a study of cytomegalovirus exposure and HLA in healthy donors. Vbeta (60) and Jbeta (13) primers were used in the PCR. Method: immunoSEQ multiplex PCR; TCRdb's copy keeps in-frame clones and lacks some. The sample has about 200,000 clones, around 80% seen once; the top ten hold around 4.8%. Sequenced input: PBMCs. These TCRs come from a woman between 25 and 40 years old in good health and CMV-seropositive.

In its sample, this clone was seen once. The chain carries TRBV9 and TRBJ1-1; possible D gene TRBD1, 5 bases. Trimming removed 7 bases at V and 4 bases at J, with 23 bases between. CDR1 and CDR2 from the germline V gene are SGDLS and YYNGEE. The CDR3 totals 16 residues. The CDR3, as DNA: TGTGCCAGCCGGGTGGATGGAACTAGGGGAGGCACTGAAGCTTTCTTT. This codes for CASRVDGTRGGTEAFF.

Remarks on this clone: Other DNA sequences from this sample encode an identical CDR3 as well. The chain recombines TRBV11-2 with TRBJ1-2; the match to TRBD1 covers 7 bases. J lost 7 bases, V lost 5 bases, and 10 bases had no gene match. Germline CDR1 and CDR2: SGHAT and FQNNGV. The CDR3 totals 14 residues. The CDR3 region has the DNA TGTGCCAGCAGCCCCCTCAACGACAGGGCTGGCTACACCTTC. It yields the protein CASSPLNDRAGYTF.

The chain is built from TRBV4-2 and TRBJ1-2; D may be TRBD1 (5 bases). The CDR3 has 13 amino acids. The germline V gene has CDR1 LGHNA and CDR2 YNFKEQ. The germline V and J ends were trimmed by 0 bases and 4 bases, with 6 bases remaining between them. As DNA, the CDR3 is TGTGCCAGCAGCCAAGACAGGGCCTATGGCTACACCTTC. Amino acids: CASSQDRAYGYTF.

The rearrangement uses TRBV4-3 and TRBJ1-2; TRBD1 matches at 8 bases. J gave up 4 bases and V 6 bases, and 10 bases lay outside the gene matches. The germline gives CDR1 LGHNA, CDR2 YSLEER. This CDR3 comprises 15 residues. The CDR3 sequence is CASSPQGARGYGYTF. The CDR3 DNA reads as TGCGCCAGCAGTCCTCAGGGGGCGCGGGGCTATGGCTACACCTTC.

This clone was observed a handful of times. As DNA, the CDR3 is TGTGCCAGCAGCTCGGGTTTTGCCCTGGAGACCCAGTACTTC. Amino acids: CASSSGFALETQYF. This sequence joins TRBV5-6 and TRBJ2-5; D uncertain. Germline lookup yields CDR1 SGHDT and CDR2 YYEEEE. V dropped 3 bases and J dropped 5 bases, with 14 bases sitting between them. The CDR3 runs 14 residues.

The gene calls are TRBV18 and TRBJ1-3; 9 bases align to TRBD1. V dropped 1 base and J dropped 7; count of bases not matched to a gene: 2. The CDR3 sequence is 14 residues long. Germline V gives CDR1 KGHSH, CDR2 LQKENI. The CDR3 reads CASSPRTGENTIYF. The CDR3, as DNA: TGTGCCAGCTCACCACGGACAGGGGAGAACACCATATATTTT.

The chain links TRBV9 to TRBJ1-4, with 7 bases aligning to TRBD1. V lost 3 bases and J lost 0; bases outside the gene matches: 2. The germline V gene encodes CDR1 SGDLS and CDR2 YYNGEE. CDR3 length equals 15 residues. CDR3 in DNA: TGTGCCAGCAGCGAAGGGACAGCAACTAATGAAAAACTGTTTTTT. Protein: CASSEGTATNEKLFF.

V is TRBV2 and J is TRBJ2-1; 7 bases are shared with TRBD2. CDR1 SNHLY and CDR2 FYNNEI come from the germline V gene. V was pared by 0 bases and J by 7 bases, with 12 bases of the junction left unmatched. CDR3 length: 17 residues. CDR3 sequence: CASSEAWGGVLSNEQFF. The CDR3 region has the DNA TGTGCCAGCAGTGAAGCGTGGGGGGGGGTTCTAAGTAATGAGCAGTTCTTC.

The chain uses TRBV7-2 and TRBJ2-5, with D perhaps matching TRBD2 (6 bases). V was clipped by 3 bases and J by 3 bases, with 26 bases between them. CDR1 SGHTA and CDR2 FQGNSA come from the germline V gene. The CDR3 consists of 19 residues. As DNA, the CDR3 is TGTGCCAGCAGCTTGTCGTTGGGGGGTCAGTCCCTAAAAAAAGAGACCCAGTACTTC. Encoded protein: CASSLSLGGQSLKKETQYF. Supplemented by reference TRBV7-2 and TRBJ2-5, the full variable domain reads GAGVSQSPSNKVTEKGKDVELRCDPISGHTALYWYRQSLGQGLEFLIYFQGNSAPDKSGLPSDRFSAERTGGSVSTLTIQRTQQEDSAVYLCASSLSLGGQSLKKETQYFGPGTRLLVL.

This sequence joins TRBV4-1 and TRBJ2-3; 8 bases align to TRBD2. CDR3 length equals 15 residues. Germline values: CDR1 MGHRA, CDR2 YSYEKL. V was clipped by 1 base and J by 3 bases; unmatched bases: 3. CDR3: CASSQVERGTDTQYF. The CDR3 DNA reads as TGCGCCAGCAGCCAAGTGGAGCGGGGGACAGATACGCAGTATTTT.

This clone was counted a few times. The J gene is TRBJ2-5, the V gene TRBV7-9; weak D call: TRBD2 (5 bases). The CDR3 contains 13 residues. The V end lost 6 bases, the J end lost 5 bases, and 13 bases lay between the germline ends. CDR1 and CDR2 from the germline V gene are SEHNR and FQNEAQ (reference sequence). For the CDR3, the DNA is TGTGCCAGCAGTTACCGGGAAGCGGAGACCCAGTACTTC. This sequence encodes CASSYREAETQYF.

J is TRBJ2-7 and V is TRBV18; D possibly corresponds to TRBD1 (5 bases). Trimming cost V 3 bases and J 2 bases, with 14 bases left between them. The CDR3 runs to 15 residues. Germline CDR1 KGHSH, CDR2 LQKENI. The CDR3 spells CASSPREFLPYEQYF. The DNA for the CDR3 is TGTGCCAGCTCACCCAGGGAATTTCTACCCTACGAGCAGTACTTC.

This clone has only a few counts. The CDR3, as DNA: TGTGCCAGCAGTGACGCGGCGGCGGGGGTTGCCTCCTACTTC. It is translated as CASSDAAAGVASYF. This chain links TRBV25-1 with TRBJ2-7; 7 bases match TRBD2. Looked up from germline, CDR1 is MGHDK and CDR2 is SYGVNS. CDR3 length: 14 residues. V shed 3 bases, J shed 13 bases, and the junction held 15 bases outside the gene matches.